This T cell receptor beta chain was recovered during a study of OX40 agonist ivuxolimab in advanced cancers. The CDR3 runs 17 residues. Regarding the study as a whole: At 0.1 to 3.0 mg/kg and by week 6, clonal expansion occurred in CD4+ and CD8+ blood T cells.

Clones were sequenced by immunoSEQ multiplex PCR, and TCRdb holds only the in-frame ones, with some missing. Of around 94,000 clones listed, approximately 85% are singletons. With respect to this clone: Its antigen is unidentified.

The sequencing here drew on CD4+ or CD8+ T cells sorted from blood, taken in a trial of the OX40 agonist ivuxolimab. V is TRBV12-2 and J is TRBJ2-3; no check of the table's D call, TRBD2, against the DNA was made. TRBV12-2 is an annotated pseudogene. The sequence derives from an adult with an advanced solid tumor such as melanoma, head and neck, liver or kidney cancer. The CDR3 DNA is TGTGCAAGTCGCTTACACAGAGGACTAGCGGGCACAGATACGCAGTATTTT. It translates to CASRLHRGLAGTDTQYF.